This passage covers 3 T cell receptor beta chains from one sample sequenced in a study of chemoradiotherapy in HPV16-positive cancers. The table came from immunoSEQ multiplex PCR; TCRdb's copy has only in-frame clones and leaves some out. This repertoire shows approximately 3,100 clones, around four fifths found once; its top ten account for around 3%. The sequencing used tumor tissue, collected from a patient who underwent chemoradiotherapy. The receptors come from a human donor with HPV-associated anogenital cancer.

V is TRBV9 and J is TRBJ1-1; D is unclear. The length of the CDR3 is 13 residues. The V and J ends lost 2 bases and 7 bases respectively, with 12 bases between them. Germline-derived CDR1 and CDR2 are SGDLS and YYNGEE. This chain's CDR3 is CASSVRKQLEAFF. As DNA, the CDR3 is TGTGCCAGCAGCGTCAGGAAGCAGCTTGAAGCTTTCTTT.

The rearrangement joins TRBV7-2 to TRBJ2-1, with 9 bases lining up with TRBD1. V lost 4 bases to trimming and J lost 7 bases; unmatched junction nucleotides: 8. Per the germline V gene, CDR1 is SGHTA and CDR2 is FQGNSA. This CDR3 contains 15 residues. The CDR3 protein is CASSSGQGLGNEQFF. DNA for the CDR3: TGTGCCAGCAGCTCGGGACAGGGTTTGGGGAATGAGCAGTTCTTC. Filled out from reference TRBV7-2 and TRBJ2-1, the complete variable domain reads GAGVSQSPSNKVTEKGKDVELRCDPISGHTALYWYRQSLGQGLEFLIYFQGNSAPDKSGLPSDRFSAERTGGSVSTLTIQRTQQEDSAVYLCASSSGQGLGNEQFFGPGTRLTVL.

The CDR3 reads CASRIGQGATGELFF. CDR3 DNA: TGTGCCAGCAGGATTGGACAGGGGGCCACCGGGGAGCTGTTTTTT. The chain has TRBV6-5 and TRBJ2-2; 11 bases map to TRBD1. Trimming took 6 bases from V and 4 from J; bases not matched to a gene: 4. The CDR3 length is 15 residues. Germline-derived CDR1 and CDR2 are MNHEY and SVGAGI.